This TCR beta chain was captured by sequencing in a study of blood T cell repertoires in COVID-19. Study details: In each case, the material was cDNA or gDNA derived from T cells, B-cell-depleted T cells, or PBMCs.

Original processing methods: Reference gene primer amplification yielded estimated nucleated cell counts. Sequenced by immunoSEQ multiplex PCR; TCRdb stores in-frame clones only, minus some. V and J calls and clone size are as listed in that table; D and trimming were resolved from the DNA. Of about 300,000 clones listed, about nine tenths are singletons. Germline trimming cut 5 bases from V and 6 bases from J; bases unmatched to any gene: 3. Germline lookup yields CDR1 LGHDT and CDR2 YNNKEL (reference sequence). The CDR3 runs to 14 residues. During active infection, Seattle patients enrolled and were then monitored through disease.

This receptor was taken from a woman younger than 45 with COVID-19, enrolled during active disease. This sequence joins TRBV3-1 (or the pseudogene TRBV3-2) and TRBJ2-2, with TRBD2 identical over 10 bases. Sequenced sample: peripheral blood. The CDR3 region has the DNA TGTGCCAGCAGCTACGGACTAGCGGCCGGGGAGCTGTTTTTT. Its translation: CASSYGLAAGELFF.